This TCR beta chain was obtained from a study of shared clonotypes between healthy human individuals (dated by TCRdb to 2020 to 2021). Study-level background: A couple of women and three men aged 18 to 49 years were included in the cohort. Per donor, three plates each were used for CD4 naive and CD4 memory, two for CD8 naive, and one for CD8 memory. To estimate repertoire size and how much clonotypes are shared between individuals, the study performed deep sequencing of blood TCR repertoires from roughly five healthy adults. To increase sequencing depth and limit assay-specific biases, different laboratories used diverse techniques to prepare libraries and sequence TCR repertoires. Leukapheresis yielded between about 0.9 and 9 billion PBMCs per donor. Summary of the overall study and its limitations: Rarefaction of sorted-subset datasets indicated incomplete sequencing despite the large sequencing depth. Sampling was limited to blood, and TCR repertoires in tissue likely differ from TCR repertoires in blood. The small number of donors limited the genetic and exposure-history diversity represented. Clonotypes shared by all four sorted-subset donors showed higher generation probabilities than non-shared clonotypes. Based on pairwise subsampling, the degree of clonotype sharing among donors was expected to be affected by sequencing depth. Naive subsets generally had larger estimated clonotype richness than memory subsets. Across a few donors, about 5.2% of naive CD4, approximately 4% of naive CD8, about 2.3% of memory CD4, and approximately 0.42% of memory CD8 clonotypes were shared.

Cut back by 0 bases and 1 base, the V and J ends lie 19 bases apart. In the germline V gene, CDR1 corresponds to SGHRS and CDR2 to YFSETQ. The CDR3 covers 18 residues, taking in both the cysteine and the phenylalanine. The only DNA kept is the CDR3, 54 bases in frame from the first base. Comment on this clone: This receptor's antigen is unknown. No much larger clone is present one base from it, and per-base qualities are unavailable.

The donors were healthy, HIV-negative adults with no recently reported acute infections or vaccinations. All donors were Caucasian adults living in Nashville, Tennessee, USA. Magnetic negative selection was used to enrich CD4+ T cells, after which naive cells were positively selected on CD45RA and the negative fraction became the memory subset. After blood collection by leukapheresis, PBMCs were isolated using Ficoll-Histopaque density gradient centrifugation and then cryopreserved in the vapor phase of liquid nitrogen. Analytical flow cytometry was used to check the purity and quantity of every magnetically sorted T cell population. Each sorted fraction had its genomic DNA isolated and then quantified by UV absorbance on a Nanodrop 2000c. Using the deep immunoSEQ assay, multiplex PCR amplified TCR CDR3 regions from genomic DNA. Extracted genomic DNA from each cell subset was spread evenly across all wells of several immunoSEQ 96-well plates, with each plate serving as a replicate. For sorted subsets, approximately 200 ng of genomic DNA, equivalent to around 31,000 T cell genomes, went into each replicate PCR. The purified libraries were quantified using a Qubit 3.0 fluorometer, sized with a Bioanalyzer 2100, and then quantified again using the KAPA Library Quantification kit. A separate single-read 150-cycle Illumina NextSeq 550 flow cell was used to sequence each immunoSEQ 96-well plate. The paper's processing steps were these. Because the immunoSEQ output included only junctional sequences and no quality scores, the filtering could not be the same as the filtering used for full-length reads. Sequences were annotated with PyIR, a Python wrapper for IgBLAST v1.9, and V/J genes and CDR3 were assigned using IMGT germline references. Reads were removed for weak V/J assignments (E-value above 1e-6), missing CDR3, stop codons, out-of-frame junctions, or ambiguous translated residues. V3J clonotypes were defined as sequences sharing the same inferred V gene, J gene, and CDR3 amino acid sequence. To compute the percentage overlap between repertoires, the number of shared unique clonotypes was divided by the size of the smaller repertoire. Repertoire richness was assessed with RTK rarefaction, the Chao1 estimator, and Recon v2.1 estimates of unobserved clonotypes. Generation probabilities were computed with OLGA for all TCRbeta clonotypes obtained by the gDNA method from several donors. TCRdb mirrors the immuneACCESS table, restricted to in-frame sequences. Some clones are absent from its copies; in checked studies, under half trace to an unresolved V gene, and the reason for the others is unknown. V, J and clone size were drawn from that table, and D and trimming were deduced from the DNA. The sample table lists some 2 million clones, about 95% of them with a count of one. The ten largest clones add up to approximately 0.13% of the sample.

The clonotype originates from a man younger than 35 in good health. The sequenced sample consisted of naive CD4+ T cells sorted from blood. Reading the label with the study, this specimen's cell subset or site is: CD45RA+ positively selected. The rearranged segments are TRBV5-1 and TRBJ1-1; a tentative D match to TRBD1 spans 5 bases. CDR3 reads: CASSLAGTGALGNTEAFF. In nucleotides, the sequence is TGCGCCAGCAGCTTGGCCGGAACCGGGGCGTTGGGGAACACTGAAGCTTTCTTT. Where the CDR3 stops, the reference TRBV5-1 and TRBJ1-1 genes take over; the full variable domain is KAGVTQTPRYLIKTRGQQVTLSCSPISGHRSVSWYQQTPGQGLQFLFEYFSETQRNKGNFPGRFSGRQFSNSRSEMNVSTLELGDSALYLCASSLAGTGALGNTEAFFGQGTRLTVV.